Shown below are 18 T cell receptor beta chains from a single sample sequenced in a study of CD8+CD57+ T cells in acquired aplastic anemia. Genomic DNA templated the TCR beta VDJ and CDR3 profiling. MiXCR, run by TCRdb on the reads, gives a single entry per CDR3 protein. The sample includes over 150,000 distinct CDR3 sequences, around half of them seen just once. Specimen: sorted CD4+, CD8+, or CD8+CD57+ T cells (not recorded which) from PBMCs. These receptors all stem from a human donor in good health, serving as a control.

In the case of this clonotype: One end of the junction varies from germline; a read error may be responsible. The chain couples TRBV10-3 to TRBJ1-1; D unclear. CDR1 is ENHRY, CDR2 SYGVKD, per germline. This CDR3 region has 13 residues. CDR3 sequence reads: CASSALENTEAFF. CDR3 bases: TGTGCCAGCAGTGCCCTAGAGAACACTGAAGCTTTCTTT.

The chain carries TRBV15 and TRBJ2-3; unclear D gene. CDR3 length: 16 amino acids. Trimming removed 5 bases from V and 4 bases from J, with 19 bases in between. CDR1 is LNHNV, CDR2 YYDKDF, per germline (reference sequence). The DNA for the CDR3 is TGTGCCACCAGCCCGACGGTGCTCACTAACGCAGATACGCAGTATTTT. This gives the protein CATSPTVLTNADTQYF.

The chain combines TRBV2 with TRBJ1-2; D is ambiguous. V lost 1 base, J lost 7 bases, and 16 bases lay in between. This CDR3 region has 15 residues. Per the germline V gene, CDR1 is SNHLY and CDR2 is FYNNEI. CDR3 sequence reads: CASSEGNQAAGGYTF. CDR3 DNA: TGTGCCAGCAGTGAAGGGAACCAGGCAGCGGGTGGCTACACCTTC.

The chain carries TRBV19 and TRBJ2-7; D possibly uses TRBD1 or TRBD2 (5 bases each). The CDR3 length is 14 residues. V shed 6 bases and J shed 3 bases, with 15 bases lying between them. Germline-derived CDR1 and CDR2 are LNHDA and SQIVND (reference sequence). CDR3 nucleotide sequence: TGTGCCAGTAGCTCCGGGACGGCGGTCTACGAGCAGTACTTC. Translating it yields CASSSGTAVYEQYF.

The V call is TRBV7-2, the J call TRBJ2-3; 8 bases line up with TRBD1. The germline CDR1 and CDR2 sequences are SGHTA and FQGNSA. V dropped 5 bases and J dropped 7; count of bases not matched to a gene: 5. The length of the CDR3 is 13 residues. Here the CDR3 DNA reads TGTGCCAGCAGCCGACAGGGGTCTAATACGCAGTATTTT. This gives the protein CASSRQGSNTQYF.

There are a few counts of this clonotype. The junction departs from the called germline gene at one end, perhaps through a read error. The chain couples TRBV19 to TRBJ2-2; D may be TRBD1 (6 bases). This CDR3 comprises 14 residues. Germline V CDR1 and CDR2: LNHDA, SQIVND (reference sequence). DNA for the CDR3: TGTGCCGGTAGTATAGTCAGGGGCACCGGGGAGCTGTTTTTT. The encoded protein is CAGSIVRGTGELFF.

The chain combines TRBV29-1 with TRBJ2-3; 10 bases are a match to TRBD2. V lost 6 bases to trimming and J lost 0 bases; unmatched junction nucleotides: 3. The CDR3 is 14 residues long. CDR1 and CDR2 (germline): SQVTM, ANQGSEA. In DNA form, the CDR3 reads TGCAGCGTGGTAGCGGGGGGTAGCACAGATACGCAGTATTTT. Its translation is CSVVAGGSTDTQYF.

The CDR3 here is CASSFLQGGTEAFF. CDR3 nucleotides: TGTGCCAGCAGCTTTTTACAGGGGGGCACTGAAGCTTTCTTT. The chain carries TRBV5-6 and TRBJ1-1; 8 nucleotides match TRBD1. The CDR3 covers 14 residues. J lost 4 bases, V lost 2 bases, and 4 bases had no gene match. Germline V gives CDR1 SGHDT, CDR2 YYEEEE.

CDR3 loop: CATSGGQGRETQYF. The CDR3 DNA follows: TGTGCCACCAGTGGGGGACAGGGTAGAGAGACCCAGTACTTC. The chain employs TRBV24-1 and TRBJ2-5; 9 positions match TRBD1. The length of the CDR3 is 14 residues. The J segment lost 4 bases and the V segment lost 5 bases, leaving 4 bases of the junction unmatched. Germline V gene data show CDR1 as KGHDR and CDR2 as SFDVKD.

The chain uses TRBV24-1 and TRBJ2-1, with 9 positions matching TRBD2. The CDR3 totals 15 residues. The V gene end was trimmed by 3 bases and the J gene end by 4 bases; junction bases not matched to a gene: 3. Germline assignment: CDR1 KGHDR and CDR2 SFDVKD. CDR3 nucleotide sequence: TGTGCCACCAGTGATAGAACTAGCGGGTACAATGAGCAGTTCTTC. This encodes CATSDRTSGYNEQFF.

V gene TRBV10-3 combines with J gene TRBJ2-5; no firm D call. V gave up 2 bases and J gave up 7 bases, with 8 bases separating them. Germline V CDR1 and CDR2: ENHRY, SYGVKD. This CDR3 contains 12 residues. CDR3 bases: TGTGCCATCAGTGAGGGTCCAGGGACCCAGTACTTC. This translates into CAISEGPGTQYF.

The gene calls are TRBV7-3 and TRBJ2-5; TRBD1 aligns across 9 bases. Germline CDR1 SGHTA, CDR2 FQGTGA. The CDR3 is 13 amino acids. V was clipped by 9 bases and J by 2 bases; unmatched bases: 4. The CDR3 region is CASGTGNQETQYF. In DNA, the CDR3 is TGTGCCAGTGGGACAGGGAATCAAGAGACCCAGTACTTC. The entire variable domain, with the rest obtained from reference TRBV7-3 and TRBJ2-5, is as follows: GAGVSQTPSNKVTEKGKYVELRCDPISGHTALYWYRQSLGQGPEFLIYFQGTGAADDSGLPNDRFFAVRPEGSVSTLKIQRTERGDSAVYLCASGTGNQETQYFGPGTRLLVL.

A few counts support this clonotype. The V and J genes are TRBV7-2 and TRBJ1-2; D is ambiguous. Trimming removed 5 bases from V and 8 bases from J, with 15 bases in between. CDR1 SGHTA and CDR2 FQGNSA come from the germline V gene. The CDR3 has 13 amino acids. The CDR3 reads CASSPDRESGYTF. CDR3 in DNA: TGTGCCAGCAGCCCTGATAGGGAGTCCGGCTACACCTTC.

Concerning this clonotype itself: A much bigger clone sits one base away, suggesting this may be a read error. The V call is TRBV4-2, the J call TRBJ2-2; D possibly matches TRBD1 or TRBD2 (6 bases each). This CDR3 is built from 15 residues. CDR1 is LGHNA, CDR2 YNFKEQ, per germline. The CDR3 region is CASSQESRGTGGLFF. CDR3 sequence (DNA): TGTGCCAGCAGCCAGGAATCCAGGGGAACCGGGGGGCTGTTTTTT.

This chain connects TRBV7-2 to TRBJ2-7; D is ambiguous. In germline, CDR1 is SGHTA, CDR2 FQGNSA. This CDR3 has 16 residues. V was shortened by 5 bases and J by 0 bases, with 17 bases between the two germline ends. The CDR3: CASSPLASIHSYEQYF. As DNA, the CDR3 is TGTGCCAGCAGCCCGTTGGCCAGTATCCACTCCTACGAGCAGTACTTC.

This clonotype was seen ten or more times. The V and J genes are TRBV4-1 and TRBJ1-5; D not certain. Germline CDR1 reads MGHRA; CDR2 reads YSYEKL. V was clipped by 4 bases and J by 4 bases, with 14 bases between them. The CDR3 covers 15 residues. DNA for the CDR3: TGCGCCAGCAGCCCCCCGGACCGAATAAATCAGCCCCAGCATTTT. It codes for CASSPPDRINQPQHF.

The chain recombines TRBV6-4 with TRBJ2-7; 12 positions match TRBD2. Germline CDR1 and CDR2: MRHNA and SNTAGT. CDR3 size: 16 residues. With V trimmed by 8 bases and J by 2 bases, 10 bases remained unmatched. As DNA, the CDR3 is TGTGCCAGCGGGGGACTAGCGGGCAGGAACCCCTACGAGCAGTACGTC. Protein sequence: CASGGLAGRNPYEQYV.

A note on this clonotype: The conserved phenylalanine or tryptophan normally closing the CDR3 is absent here, so this likely arose from a read error. It is unclear where the CDR3 begins or ends on the DNA, so no DNA is shown, and the CDR3 is as TCRdb lists it. The chain links TRBV29-1 to TRBJ2-1. The germline CDR1 and CDR2 sequences are SQVTM and ANQGSEA. The CDR3 is 12 residues long, counting both termini. The chain's CDR3 is CSVSGSYNEQFL.